The 21 T cell receptor beta chains presented below share a single source sample, sequenced in a study of blood T cell repertoires in COVID-19. Sequencing used immunoSEQ multiplex PCR; TCRdb keeps in-frame clones, though not all of them. The sample contains fewer than 70,000 clones, around 80% of which appear only once. Sequenced material: peripheral blood. The receptors derive from a human donor in a cohort sampled during active COVID-19.

The chain has TRBV10-2 and TRBJ2-1; a possible D gene is TRBD2 (5 bases). CDR3 length: 14 amino acids. CDR1 WSHSY and CDR2 SAAADI come from the germline V gene. V was clipped by 2 bases and J by 7 bases, with 12 bases between them. CDR3 region: CASSEGVASNEQFF. The CDR3 DNA sequence: TGCGCCAGCAGTGAGGGGGTAGCGAGTAATGAGCAGTTCTTC.

V gene TRBV30 combines with J gene TRBJ1-4; 8 nucleotides line up with TRBD1. J lost 8 bases, V lost 7 bases, and 12 bases had no gene match. CDR3 size: 14 residues. Looked up from germline, CDR1 is GTSNPN and CDR2 is SVGIG (reference sequence). In DNA form, the CDR3 reads TGTGCCTTCAGAGGGACAGGAACGGGGGAAAAACTGTTTTTT. This sequence encodes CAFRGTGTGEKLFF.

The chain employs TRBV28 and TRBJ1-1, with D possibly being TRBD1 (6 bases). Trimming cost V 5 bases and J 1 base, with 11 bases left between them. Germline V gene lookup returns CDR1 MDHEN and CDR2 SYDVKM. This CDR3 is built from 14 residues. The CDR3: CASSEQTGNTEAFF. The DNA for the CDR3 is TGTGCCAGCAGTGAACAGACAGGGAACACTGAAGCTTTCTTT.

This clone was seen many times. Germline and junction disagree at one end, which may indicate a read error. This sequence joins TRBV7-9 and TRBJ1-4; the match to TRBD1 covers 9 bases. Germline V CDR1 and CDR2: SEHNR, FQNEAQ (reference sequence). The CDR3 has 15 amino acids. The CDR3: CASSVAGTGNEKLFF. The CDR3 DNA reads as TGTGCCAGCAGCGTAGCCGGGACAGGGAATGAAAAACTGTTTTTT.

CDR3 amino acids: CASSLGGNTEAFF. CDR3 sequence (DNA): TGTGCCAGCAGCTTGGGAGGGAACACTGAAGCTTTCTTT. V is TRBV5-6 and J is TRBJ1-1; D is unresolved. Germline values: CDR1 SGHDT, CDR2 YYEEEE. V lost 0 bases and J lost 1, with 4 bases in between. The CDR3 consists of 13 residues.

This clone was recorded once. The V and J genes are TRBV12-3 or TRBV12-4 and TRBJ2-3; 7 nucleotides agree with TRBD2. V lost 10 bases, J lost 4 bases, and 8 bases stayed unmatched. The CDR3 has 13 amino acids. The DNA of the CDR3 is TGTGCCACAACACGGGAGGTAGCAGATACGCAGTATTTT. This sequence encodes CATTREVADTQYF.

This clone was recorded only once. The V and J genes are TRBV27 and TRBJ2-3, with 8 bases identical to TRBD1. V trimming: 6 bases; J trimming: 15 bases; junction bases outside the gene matches: 26. This CDR3 contains 17 residues. CDR1 is MNHEY, CDR2 SMNVEV, per germline (reference sequence). CDR3 bases: TGTGCCAGCAGCCCATCCACCGGGACAGGAGCCAGAAGGATCAAATATTTT. Protein: CASSPSTGTGARRIKYF.

This chain links TRBV21-1 with TRBJ2-1; the D call TRBD1 from the table was never checked on the DNA. TRBV21-1 represents a pseudogene. This CDR3 comprises 16 residues. In nucleotides, the CDR3 is TGTGCCAGCAGCAAAACCCTAGGGGGAAGGGGAAATGAGCAGTTCTTC. Protein sequence: CASSKTLGGRGNEQFF.

This chain joins TRBV11-2 and TRBJ1-4; 7 bases fit TRBD1. The V gene end was trimmed by 1 base and the J gene end by 5 bases; junction bases not matched to a gene: 4. Germline assignment: CDR1 SGHAT and CDR2 FQNNGV. The CDR3 has 15 residues. CDR3 coding DNA: TGTGCCAGCAGCTTAGGGGGACAGCCGAATGAAAAACTGTTTTTT. Encoded protein: CASSLGGQPNEKLFF.

The chain couples TRBV7-2 to TRBJ2-7; tentative D call: TRBD2 (7 bases). V was trimmed by 6 bases and J by 2 bases, leaving 14 bases between them. The CDR3 runs 14 residues. CDR1 and CDR2 from the germline V gene are SGHTA and FQGNSA. Here the CDR3 reads CASRVGGGTYEQYF. In DNA, the CDR3 is TGTGCCAGCAGGGTAGGGGGGGGAACCTACGAGCAGTACTTC.

The chain uses TRBV27 and TRBJ2-7, with 11 nucleotides matching TRBD2. CDR1 is MNHEY, CDR2 SMNVEV, per germline (reference sequence). Trimming at V came to 3 bases and at J to 6 bases, leaving 10 bases not matched to a gene. The CDR3 is 16 amino acids. CDR3: CASSFGLAGGGVEQYF. For the CDR3, the DNA is TGTGCCAGCAGTTTTGGTCTAGCGGGAGGTGGGGTCGAGCAGTACTTC.

This clone has only a few counts. V is TRBV11-2 and J is TRBJ1-2, with TRBD1 identical over 7 bases. The CDR3 contains 17 residues. With 4 bases clipped from V and 2 bases from J, the junction kept 13 bases outside the gene matches. CDR1 and CDR2 from the germline V gene are SGHAT and FQNNGV. As DNA, the CDR3 is TGTGCCAGCAGCTCACTACGGTATCCGACAGGGAACTATGGCTACACCTTC. Amino acid sequence: CASSSLRYPTGNYGYTF.

The chain has TRBV6-5 and TRBJ2-7; 7 nucleotides match TRBD2. The V gene end was trimmed by 6 bases and the J gene end by 3 bases; junction bases not matched to a gene: 11. Germline values: CDR1 MNHEY, CDR2 SVGAGI. CDR3 length: 15 amino acids. CDR3 sequence reads: CASRGDGREYYEQYF. Written as DNA, the CDR3 is TGTGCCAGCAGGGGGGACGGGCGGGAGTACTACGAGCAGTACTTC.

This clone was seen a few times. The chain couples TRBV4-2 to TRBJ2-5; 8 bases align to TRBD1. CDR3 size: 16 residues. CDR1 is LGHNA, CDR2 YNFKEQ, per germline. Trimming cost V 4 bases and J 4 bases; bases outside gene matches: 11. CDR3 amino acids: CASSLRAQGDGETQYF. The CDR3 DNA reads TGTGCCAGCAGCCTCCGGGCACAGGGGGACGGAGAGACCCAGTACTTC.

The V and J genes are TRBV7-9 and TRBJ1-5; D unresolved. In germline, CDR1 is SEHNR, CDR2 FQNEAQ (reference sequence). The CDR3 has 14 residues. V was clipped by 3 bases and J by 7 bases, with 13 bases between them. CDR3 nucleotide sequence: TGTGCCAGCAGCTTTCCAGGCGGCGGGCAGCCCCAGCATTTT. The encoded protein is CASSFPGGGQPQHF. Full variable domain (remainder filled in from reference TRBV7-9 and TRBJ1-5): DTGVSQNPRHKITKRGQNVTFRCDPISEHNRLYWYRQTLGQGPEFLTYFQNEAQLEKSRLLSDRFSAERPKGSFSTLEIQRTEQGDSAMYLCASSFPGGGQPQHFGDGTRLSIL.

This chain joins TRBV7-9 and TRBJ1-2; no definite D call. Trimming removed 1 base from V and 4 bases from J, with 13 bases in between. CDR1 is SEHNR and CDR2 is FQNEAQ in the germline V gene (reference sequence). CDR3 length: 15 residues. CDR3 in amino acids: CASSLDSPAFYGYTF. The CDR3 coding sequence is TGTGCCAGCAGCTTAGACAGCCCTGCCTTCTATGGCTACACCTTC. Based on the CDR3 plus reference TRBV7-9 and TRBJ1-2, the full variable domain is DTGVSQNPRHKITKRGQNVTFRCDPISEHNRLYWYRQTLGQGPEFLTYFQNEAQLEKSRLLSDRFSAERPKGSFSTLEIQRTEQGDSAMYLCASSLDSPAFYGYTFGSGTRLTVV.

CDR3 protein: CASSVDSSHTEAFF. The DNA of the CDR3 is TGTGCCAGCAGCGTAGACAGTAGTCACACTGAAGCTTTCTTT. This rearrangement joins TRBV9 to TRBJ1-1; D call uncertain. Per germline, CDR1 SGDLS and CDR2 YYNGEE. The CDR3 covers 14 residues. V lost 0 bases to trimming and J lost 3 bases, with 9 bases between them.

The chain employs TRBV29-1 and TRBJ2-7, with 12 nucleotides matching TRBD2. The junction had 5 bases not matched to a gene; V was cut back by 4 bases and J by 4 bases. The CDR3 length is 14 residues. Germline V gives CDR1 SQVTM, CDR2 ANQGSEA. The CDR3 loop is CSVGASGREYEQYF. The CDR3 nucleotides are TGCAGCGTTGGGGCTAGCGGGAGGGAGTACGAGCAGTACTTC.

V gene TRBV6-5 combines with J gene TRBJ1-1; D remains unclear. With 6 bases removed from V and 0 bases from J, the gap between germline ends came to 8 bases. Per germline, CDR1 MNHEY and CDR2 SVGAGI. The CDR3 is made up of 13 amino acids. This chain's CDR3 is CASRGLLNTEAFF. CDR3 coding DNA: TGTGCCAGCAGGGGCCTCCTGAACACTGAAGCTTTCTTT.

The chain couples TRBV6-2 or TRBV6-3 to TRBJ1-2, with a weak D call TRBD1 (5 bases). Germline CDR1 and CDR2: MNHEY and SVGEGT. Trimming cost V 2 bases and J 8 bases, with 15 bases left between them. The CDR3 runs 14 residues. The CDR3 reads CASSYIPRAAGYTF. Written as DNA, the CDR3 is TGTGCCAGCAGTTACATCCCCAGGGCTGCCGGCTACACCTTC.

The V gene is TRBV6-2 or TRBV6-3, the J gene TRBJ1-5, with 11 bases matching TRBD1. The ends lost 4 bases at V and 3 bases at J; junction bases unmatched: 11. This CDR3 region has 18 residues. Germline loops: CDR1 MNHEY, CDR2 SVGEGT. CDR3 in amino acids: CASSLDRGQALVNQPQHF. In DNA, the CDR3 is TGTGCCAGCAGTTTGGACAGGGGGCAAGCTTTAGTCAATCAGCCCCAGCATTTT.